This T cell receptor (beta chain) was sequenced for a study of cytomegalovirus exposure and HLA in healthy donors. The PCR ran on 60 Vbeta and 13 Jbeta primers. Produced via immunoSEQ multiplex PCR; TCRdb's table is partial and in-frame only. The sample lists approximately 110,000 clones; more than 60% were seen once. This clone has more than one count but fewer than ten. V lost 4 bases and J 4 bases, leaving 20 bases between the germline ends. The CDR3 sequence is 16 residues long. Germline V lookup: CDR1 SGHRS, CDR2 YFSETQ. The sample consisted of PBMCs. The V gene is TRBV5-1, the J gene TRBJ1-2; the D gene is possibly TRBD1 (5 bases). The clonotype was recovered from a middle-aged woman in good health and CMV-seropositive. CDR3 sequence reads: CASSDQGIRKVYGYTF. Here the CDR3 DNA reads TGCGCCAGCAGCGACCAGGGAATCCGGAAGGTCTATGGCTACACCTTC.